This T cell receptor (beta chain) is drawn from a study of blood T cell repertoires in COVID-19. The CDR3 is 14 residues long. Per the germline V gene, CDR1 is LGHNT and CDR2 is FRNRAP. V was pared by 1 base and J by 2 bases, with 9 bases between. Original handling: Reference gene primers were amplified, and this amplification served to estimate nucleated cell counts. Here immunoSEQ multiplex PCR was the method, and the copy in TCRdb shows in-frame clones only, minus some. V, J and clone size are those of that table, while D and trimming were read from the DNA. Altogether about 380,000 clones are present, 87% being singletons, with the ten largest covering approximately 1.2%. The count of this clone is one. Two negative PCRs, clearance, or symptom resolution had been documented for recovered Cohort 3 donors.

Material for sequencing was PBMCs or T cells enriched from blood (not recorded which). J is TRBJ2-7 and V is TRBV12-5; no reliable D call. This receptor was identified in a man aged 30-40 years who had recovered from COVID-19. CDR3 sequence reads: CASGLGYETYEQYF. CDR3 nucleotides: TGTGCTAGTGGTTTGGGATACGAGACCTACGAGCAGTACTTC.